Each of the 23 T cell receptor beta chains below was sequenced from the same sample in a study of cytomegalovirus exposure and HLA in healthy donors. Primers included in the PCR were 60 Vbeta and 13 Jbeta primers. The method was immunoSEQ multiplex PCR; TCRdb's version includes in-frame clones alone and lacks a portion of them. The sample yields 150,000 to 200,000 clones, roughly 65% seen once. The sample comprised PBMCs. The source is a woman under 30 in good health and CMV-seropositive.

V is TRBV28 and J is TRBJ2-3; 7 bases agree with TRBD2. Germline V lookup: CDR1 MDHEN, CDR2 SYDVKM. There are 14 residues in the CDR3. Germline trimming cut 4 bases from V and 6 bases from J; bases unmatched to any gene: 7. The DNA for the CDR3 is TGTGCCAGCAGTTACGCGGGAGTCGGGGATACGCAGTATTTT. Protein sequence: CASSYAGVGDTQYF.

The V call is TRBV7-8, the J call TRBJ2-7; 13 nucleotides agree with TRBD2. Germline CDR1 and CDR2: SGHVS and FQNEAQ. V dropped 3 bases and J dropped 6; count of bases not matched to a gene: 2. The CDR3 spans 14 residues. The DNA for the CDR3 is TGTGCCAGCAGCTTGACTAGCGGGGGGCTCGAGCAGTACTTC. Translated: CASSLTSGGLEQYF.

The CDR3 is CASRRTQGTTDTQYF. The CDR3 DNA reads as TGTGCCAGCAGGAGGACACAAGGAACCACAGATACGCAGTATTTT. The rearrangement links TRBV13 to TRBJ2-3, with TRBD1 as a possible D gene (5 bases). CDR3 length equals 15 residues. CDR1 is PRHDT, CDR2 FYEKMQ, per germline (reference sequence). V lost 6 bases, J lost 2 bases, and 15 bases lay in between.

The chain is built from TRBV6-1 and TRBJ1-4; D remains ambiguous. The CDR3 has 14 residues. Per the germline V gene, CDR1 is MNHNS and CDR2 is SASEGT. Trimming cost V 5 bases and J 0 bases, with 7 bases left between them. As DNA, the CDR3 is TGTGCCAGCAGTAGGAGGTCAACTAATGAAAAACTGTTTTTT. Amino acid sequence: CASSRRSTNEKLFF.

In this sample, this clone turned up a few times. The V call is TRBV6-1, the J call TRBJ1-1, with a weak D call TRBD1 (5 bases). CDR3 size: 15 residues. Germline loops: CDR1 MNHNS, CDR2 SASEGT. The V and J ends lost 3 bases and 5 bases respectively, with 16 bases between them. The CDR3 coding sequence is TGTGCCAGCAGTGATCTAACGGGGGGGAGGACTGAAGCTTTCTTT. As protein: CASSDLTGGRTEAFF.

Comment on this clone: The conserved phenylalanine or tryptophan normally closing the CDR3 is absent here, so this likely arose from a read error. The chain carries TRBV5-4 and TRBJ1-2; 8 nucleotides match TRBD1. Germline V lookup: CDR1 SGHNT, CDR2 YYREEE (reference sequence). The CDR3 extends over 13 amino acids. Trimming took 4 bases from V and 10 from J; bases not matched to a gene: 9. The CDR3 DNA is TGTGCCAGCAGCCCGGGACAGGCTGAGGCCTACACCCTC. This encodes CASSPGQAEAYTL.

The CDR3 DNA is TGTGCCAGCAGACCTACTAGAGGGGGCTACAATGAGCAGTTCTTC. Translating it yields CASRPTRGGYNEQFF. J is TRBJ2-7 and V is TRBV28, with a weak D call TRBD1 (6 bases). The end of the DNA aligns better with TRBJ2-1, so the J call may be wrong. Germline values: CDR1 MDHEN, CDR2 SYDVKM. The CDR3 is 15 residues long.

The chain couples TRBV5-5 to TRBJ2-7; possibly TRBD2 for D (6 bases). CDR3 size: 14 residues. CDR1 is SGHKS, CDR2 YYEKEE, per germline (reference sequence). V was pared by 0 bases and J by 2 bases, with 9 bases between. The CDR3 DNA reads as TGTGCCAGCAGCTTGGTACGGGGGACCTACGAGCAGTACTTC. Protein: CASSLVRGTYEQYF.

The rearrangement uses TRBV27 and TRBJ1-6; no firm D call. The CDR3 spans 15 residues. CDR1 is MNHEY, CDR2 SMNVEV, per germline (reference sequence). Trimming stripped 6 bases from V and 4 bases from J, with 13 bases between. Here the CDR3 DNA reads TGTGCCAGCAGCATCAACAGCGGTTATAATTCACCCCTCCACTTT. Its translation is CASSINSGYNSPLHF.

The chain is built from TRBV5-1 and TRBJ2-5, with D hard to call. From germline, CDR1 is SGHRS and CDR2 YFSETQ. The CDR3 runs 14 residues. Trimming took off 3 bases at V and 0 bases at J, with 9 bases between the two ends. In nucleotides, the CDR3 is TGCGCCAGCAGCTCCTCCGCGTACCAAGAGACCCAGTACTTC. Its translation is CASSSSAYQETQYF.

Notes on this clone: This specimen includes other DNA sequences encoding the same CDR3. This chain uses TRBV27 with TRBJ2-7; D may be TRBD1 (6 bases). Germline CDR1 and CDR2: MNHEY and SMNVEV (reference sequence). The V and J ends lost 2 bases and 5 bases respectively, with 7 bases between them. The CDR3 spans 12 residues. Here the CDR3 reads CASSLTGNEQYF. The DNA for the CDR3 is TGTGCCAGCAGTTTAACAGGGAACGAGCAGTACTTC.

The chain carries TRBV5-5 and TRBJ1-3; D not resolved. Germline V lookup: CDR1 SGHKS, CDR2 YYEKEE (reference sequence). The CDR3 runs to 14 residues. Trimming left V 4 bases short and J 0 bases short, with 8 bases between. The CDR3 here is CASSQPSSGNTIYF. The CDR3 DNA sequence: TGTGCCAGCAGCCAACCCAGCTCTGGAAACACCATATATTTT.

The rearrangement joins TRBV5-4 to TRBJ2-1; 10 bases agree with TRBD1. Germline trimming cut 0 bases from V and 6 bases from J; bases unmatched to any gene: 3. This CDR3 spans 15 amino acids. Germline CDR1 is SGHNT and CDR2 is YYREEE (reference sequence). The CDR3, as DNA: TGTGCCAGCAGCTTGGGGGGGACAGGGGTCAATGAGCAGTTCTTC. This encodes CASSLGGTGVNEQFF. The full variable domain, its missing parts supplied by reference TRBV5-4 and TRBJ2-1, is ETGVTQSPTHLIKTRGQQVTLRCSSQSGHNTVSWYQQALGQGPQFIFQYYREEENGRGNFPPRFSGLQFPNYSSELNVNALELDDSALYLCASSLGGTGVNEQFFGPGTRLTVL.

V gene TRBV6-5 combines with J gene TRBJ1-1; D is possibly TRBD1 (5 bases). Deletions cut 0 bases from V and 6 bases from J, with 14 bases between. Germline V gene sequence: CDR1 MNHEY, CDR2 SVGAGI. The CDR3 is 15 residues long. The CDR3 region is CASSYSWGRGSEAFF. The CDR3 DNA reads TGTGCCAGCAGTTACTCTTGGGGCCGGGGGTCTGAAGCTTTCTTT.

As regards this clone: A read error may produce the germline difference seen at one junction end. Other DNA sequences in the same sample also yield this CDR3. The chain links TRBV7-2 to TRBJ2-7; tentatively, D is TRBD2 (5 bases). Germline V gives CDR1 SGHTA, CDR2 FQGNSA. CDR3 length: 13 amino acids. Here the CDR3 DNA reads TGCGCCAGCAGCTTAGGCTCGGGGTACGAGCAGTACTTC. Protein: CASSLGSGYEQYF.

In this sample, this clone turned up once. V and J are TRBV9 and TRBJ1-2; 11 bases line up with TRBD1. The CDR3 loop spans 15 amino acids. CDR1 is SGDLS, CDR2 YYNGEE, per germline. The junction had 5 bases not matched to a gene; V was cut back by 4 bases and J by 3 bases. The CDR3 sequence is CASSPRTGGDYGYTF. As DNA, the CDR3 is TGTGCCAGCAGCCCACGGACAGGGGGCGACTATGGCTACACCTTC.

This clone occurred once. The J gene is TRBJ2-1, the V gene TRBV7-3; D is undetermined. The CDR3 runs 13 residues. Germline assignment: CDR1 SGHTA and CDR2 FQGTGA. With 2 bases removed from V and 4 bases from J, the gap between germline ends came to 6 bases. This CDR3 is CASSLPPYNEQFF. The CDR3 region has the DNA TGTGCCAGCAGCTTACCCCCGTACAATGAGCAGTTCTTC.

Comments on this clone: Sequence at one end of the junction differs from germline and may be a read error. At the DNA level, this CDR3 is encoded by other sequences in the same sample as well. The chain recombines TRBV4-1 with TRBJ2-5; TRBD2 matches 7 bases. The assigned J gene may be wrong: the sequence end matches TRBJ2-7 better. The length of the CDR3 is 16 residues. Per the germline V gene, CDR1 is MGHRA and CDR2 is YSYEKL. The CDR3 loop reads CASSQDLSTSSNEQYF. The CDR3 nucleotides read TGCGCCAGCAGTCAAGATCTATCGACTAGCAGCAACGAGCAGTACTTC.

V and J are TRBV7-2 and TRBJ2-7, with 10 bases lining up with TRBD1. V lost 3 bases and J lost 2; bases outside the gene matches: 1. The CDR3 length is 14 residues. Germline CDR1 reads SGHTA; CDR2 reads FQGNSA. The CDR3 sequence is CASSLGTGAYEQYF. DNA of the CDR3: TGTGCCAGCAGCTTGGGGACAGGGGCCTACGAGCAGTACTTC.

V and J are TRBV6-5 and TRBJ2-7; 8 bases align to TRBD1. CDR3 size: 14 residues. Germline loops: CDR1 MNHEY, CDR2 SVGAGI. J gave up 4 bases and V 8 bases, and 10 bases lay outside the gene matches. The CDR3, as DNA: TGTGCCAGCGGAACCGGGACAGGAGTTTACGAGCAGTACTTC. This encodes CASGTGTGVYEQYF.

The V gene is TRBV29-1, the J gene TRBJ2-2; D is unclear. There are 14 residues in the CDR3. The germline gives CDR1 SQVTM, CDR2 ANQGSEA. The V end lost 7 bases, the J end lost 6 bases, and 18 bases lay between the germline ends. CDR3 residues: CSGRVQGTSGELFF. In DNA, the CDR3 is TGCAGCGGGAGAGTACAAGGAACGTCCGGGGAGCTGTTTTTT.

The chain employs TRBV27 and TRBJ1-1; 9 bases map to TRBD1. Germline V gene lookup returns CDR1 MNHEY and CDR2 SMNVEV (reference sequence). Losses at the gene ends were 7 bases for V and 1 base for J; bases not matched to a gene: 7. CDR3 length: 15 residues. The CDR3 here is CASTPLGQGNTEAFF. In DNA, the CDR3 is TGTGCCAGCACTCCTTTGGGACAGGGGAACACTGAAGCTTTCTTT.

The J gene is TRBJ1-1, the V gene TRBV23-1; tentative D call: TRBD1 (6 bases). Being an ORF, TRBV23-1 has a function that is uncertain. Trimming left V 4 bases short and J 4 bases short, with 19 bases between. The CDR3 length is 16 residues. This chain's CDR3 is CASSPSQGREATEAFF. The CDR3 region has the DNA TGCGCCAGCAGTCCCTCACAGGGTCGGGAAGCCACTGAAGCTTTCTTT.